This TCR beta chain emerged from a study of shared clonotypes between healthy human individuals. Study context: Researchers assigned three CD4 naive, three CD4 memory, two CD8 naive and one CD8 memory plate to each donor.

V lost 5 bases to trimming and J lost 0 bases, with 9 bases between them. The CDR3 has 13 residues. Germline V lookup: CDR1 SGDLS, CDR2 YYNGEE. Broader study findings: The study drew on few donors, limiting represented genetic and exposure-history diversity.

Naive CD8 cells, CD45RO-negative and positively selected for CCR7, excluded terminally differentiated effector memory CD45RA+ cells. Donors included only healthy HIV-negative adults lacking recent acute infections or vaccinations. This clone was recorded once. The antigen remains unidentified. TCRdb keeps only in-frame clones here, not all; method: immunoSEQ multiplex PCR. The data show 760,000 or so clones, 90% to 97% seen once. This sequence joins TRBV9 and TRBJ2-7; D is undetermined. The specimen sequenced was naive CD8+ T cells sorted from blood. This sequence was found in a man aged 25-45 years in good health. The CDR3 loop reads CASSLFPSYEQYF. The CDR3, as DNA: TGTGCCAGCAGTTTATTCCCCTCCTACGAGCAGTACTTC.